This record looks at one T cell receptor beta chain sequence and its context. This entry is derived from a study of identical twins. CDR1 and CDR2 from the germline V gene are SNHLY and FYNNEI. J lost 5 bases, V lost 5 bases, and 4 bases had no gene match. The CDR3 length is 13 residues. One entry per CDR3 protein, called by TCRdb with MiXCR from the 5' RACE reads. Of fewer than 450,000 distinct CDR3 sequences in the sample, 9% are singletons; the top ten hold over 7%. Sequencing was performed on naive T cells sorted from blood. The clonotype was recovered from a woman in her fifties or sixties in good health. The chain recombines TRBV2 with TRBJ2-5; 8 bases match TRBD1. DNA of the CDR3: TGTGCCAGCAGTTGGACAGGGCGGGAGACCCAGTACTTC. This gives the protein CASSWTGRETQYF.